The rows below give T cell receptor beta chains drawn from one sample of a study of cytomegalovirus exposure and HLA in healthy donors. Method: immunoSEQ multiplex PCR; TCRdb's copy keeps in-frame clones and lacks some. Of about 170,000 clones in the sample, 73% are singletons; the top ten hold 5% to 5.5%. Sequencing was done on a sample of PBMCs. The receptors shown here come from a woman under 30 in good health and CMV-seropositive. Each CDR3 is given with its conserved first and last residue. Fields, in order: V gene, D gene, J gene, clone size, CDR3 DNA, CDR3 protein. A D gene is named only where the DNA matches it firmly. Some rows have no size entry. The others give once, few or many, or a class for an expanded clone.

TRBV21-1,NA,TRBJ2-7,NA,TGTGCCAGCAGCAAAGTTCGGACTTACCCCTACGAGCAGTACTTC,CASSKVRTYPYEQYF
TRBV12-1,NA,TRBJ1-2,NA,TGTGCCAGCGCAATCACGCGGCCCTGCGGGGCTAACTATGGCTACACCTTC,CASAITRPCGANYGYTF
TRBV6-1,NA,TRBJ1-1,once,TGTGCCAGCAGTGAAGGCCAAGTAACAACTGAAGCTTTCTTT,CASSEGQVTTEAFF
TRBV2,NA,TRBJ1-5,few,TGTGCCAGCAAAGTGAGCGGGGAGGGTCAGCCCCAGCATTTT,CASKVSGEGQPQHF
TRBV28,NA,TRBJ2-5,NA,TGTGCCAGCAGTAGGACTTTACAAGAGACCCAGTACTTC,CASSRTLQETQYF
TRBV6-1,TRBD2,TRBJ2-4,NA,TGTGCCAGCAGTGACTGGACTAGCGGGGAACTAGAAAACATTCAGTACTTC,CASSDWTSGELENIQYF
TRBV27,NA,TRBJ1-1,NA,TGTGCCAGCACCCGGGGGGGGATGAACACTGAAGCTTTCTTT,CASTRGGMNTEAFF
TRBV6-6,NA,TRBJ1-1,NA,TGTGCCAGCAGGTATGTCAACACTGAAGCTTTCTTT,CASRYVNTEAFF
TRBV6-5,NA,TRBJ2-7,once,TGTGCCAGCAGTTACTCACTCGAGGTCGAGCAGTACTTC,CASSYSLEVEQYF
TRBV19,NA,TRBJ1-2,NA,TGTGCCAGTAGTATTGTCTCGATAGCTAGCGGCTACACCTTC,CASSIVSIASGYTF